These 29 T cell receptor beta chains were all obtained from the same sample, sequenced in a study of T cell changes during pregnancy in multiple sclerosis. The data were produced by immunoSEQ multiplex PCR, yet TCRdb's version contains in-frame clones alone and is incomplete. The sample holds tens of thousands of clones; around 90% are singletons and the top ten take 0.89%. Sequencing was performed on peripheral blood, taken in the first trimester of pregnancy. The receptors stem from a female donor in good health, enrolled as a control in a pregnancy study.

CDR3 nucleotide sequence: TGCGCCAGCAGCGTACCGGGACAGGCGGAGACCCAGTACTTC. Protein: CASSVPGQAETQYF. The rearrangement joins TRBV5-1 to TRBJ2-5; 8 nucleotides match TRBD1. The CDR3 spans 14 residues. V lost 4 bases and J lost 5; bases outside the gene matches: 7. The germline CDR1 and CDR2 sequences are SGHRS and YFSETQ.

The gene calls are TRBV6-5 and TRBJ2-5; D perhaps matches TRBD2 (6 bases). This CDR3 spans 14 amino acids. Germline V CDR1 and CDR2: MNHEY, SVGAGI. Trimming left V 6 bases short and J 4 bases short, with 15 bases between. The CDR3 protein is CASRGLGGIETQYF. CDR3 DNA sequence: TGTGCCAGCAGGGGCCTCGGGGGAATAGAGACCCAGTACTTC.

The rearrangement joins TRBV7-3 to TRBJ1-1; D might be TRBD1 (5 bases). The CDR3 runs to 15 residues. V gave up 0 bases and J gave up 3 bases, with 11 bases separating them. In germline, CDR1 is SGHTA, CDR2 FQGTGA. This CDR3 is CASSLTRVEDTEAFF. In DNA, the CDR3 is TGTGCCAGCAGCTTAACCAGGGTAGAGGACACTGAAGCTTTCTTT.

The rearrangement uses TRBV11-3 and TRBJ2-3; TRBD2 matches at 11 bases. The trim removed 3 bases at V and 0 bases at J, leaving 2 bases unmatched. The CDR3 covers 16 residues. The germline V gene has CDR1 SGHNT and CDR2 YENEEA. CDR3 coding DNA: TGTGCCAGCAGCTTCATAGCGGGGGGGAGCACAGATACGCAGTATTTT. This translates into CASSFIAGGSTDTQYF. Looking up the rest from reference TRBV11-3 and TRBJ2-3 gives the full variable domain: EAGVVQSPRYKIIEKKQPVAFWCNPISGHNTLYWYLQNLGQGPELLIRYENEEAVDDSQLPKDRFSAERLKGVDSTLKIQPAELGDSAVYLCASSFIAGGSTDTQYFGPGTRLTVL.

The V gene is TRBV30, the J gene TRBJ2-5; 11 positions agree with TRBD1. J lost 3 bases, V lost 3 bases, and 3 bases had no gene match. Per germline, CDR1 GTSNPN and CDR2 SVGIG (reference sequence). The CDR3 totals 14 residues. The CDR3 is CAWRDRGPEETQYF. In nucleotides, the CDR3 is TGTGCCTGGAGGGACAGGGGGCCAGAAGAGACCCAGTACTTC. The variable domain in full, with the rest retrieved from reference TRBV30 and TRBJ2-5, is SQTIHQWPATLVQPVGSPLSLECTVEGTSNPNLYWYRQAAGRGLQLLFYSVGIGQISSEVPQNLSASRPQDRQFILSSKKLLLSDSGFYLCAWRDRGPEETQYFGPGTRLLVL.

A remark on this clone: A junction boundary mismatches the germline segment, possibly from a read error. Here the CDR3 reads CASSLQGALKTEAFF. In DNA form, the CDR3 reads TGTGCCAGCAGCTTACAGGGGGCGCTGAAGACTGAAGCTTTCTTT. The V call is TRBV13, the J call TRBJ1-1; 8 nucleotides line up with TRBD1. The CDR3 runs to 15 residues. Germline values: CDR1 PRHDT, CDR2 FYEKMQ (reference sequence).

This chain uses TRBV7-3 with TRBJ1-1, with D perhaps TRBD1 (5 bases). Germline CDR1 and CDR2: SGHTA and FQGTGA. Between the trimmed V and J ends, which lost 5 bases and 2 bases, there was a span of 12 bases. The CDR3 is 14 amino acids. The CDR3 protein is CASSPGGSNTEAFF. The DNA of the CDR3 is TGTGCCAGCAGCCCCGGGGGATCTAACACTGAAGCTTTCTTT. The variable domain in full, with the rest retrieved from reference TRBV7-3 and TRBJ1-1, is GAGVSQTPSNKVTEKGKYVELRCDPISGHTALYWYRQSLGQGPEFLIYFQGTGAADDSGLPNDRFFAVRPEGSVSTLKIQRTERGDSAVYLCASSPGGSNTEAFFGQGTRLTVV.

The chain couples TRBV7-9 to TRBJ1-6; D may be TRBD1 (6 bases). Germline loops: CDR1 SEHNR, CDR2 FQNEAQ (reference sequence). The CDR3 runs to 14 residues. V was shortened by 5 bases and J by 3 bases, with 8 bases between the two germline ends. This chain's CDR3 is CASSPDSYNSPLHF. DNA for the CDR3: TGTGCCAGCAGCCCGGACAGCTATAATTCACCCCTCCACTTT.

This clone came up a few times. This sequence joins TRBV6-4 and TRBJ2-2; 8 bases match TRBD1. The junction had 7 bases not matched to a gene; V was cut back by 3 bases and J by 4 bases. The CDR3 consists of 16 residues. CDR1 and CDR2 from the germline V gene are MRHNA and SNTAGT. Here the CDR3 reads CASSESSTGATGELFF. CDR3 DNA: TGTGCCAGCAGTGAATCCTCGACAGGGGCCACCGGGGAGCTGTTTTTT.

The chain has TRBV29-1 and TRBJ2-7, with TRBD1 matching 11 bases. Germline assignment: CDR1 SQVTM and CDR2 ANQGSEA. The CDR3 consists of 14 residues. Losses at the gene ends were 6 bases for V and 3 bases for J; bases not matched to a gene: 7. The CDR3 sequence: CSVVAGTGGYEQYF. CDR3 in DNA: TGCAGCGTCGTTGCCGGGACAGGGGGCTACGAGCAGTACTTC.

The chain is built from TRBV6-5 and TRBJ1-1; TRBD1 agrees at 9 bases. Trimming cost V 4 bases and J 10 bases; bases outside gene matches: 10. The germline gives CDR1 MNHEY, CDR2 SVGAGI. The CDR3 extends over 14 amino acids. CDR3 sequence: CASSSTGGHRGAFF. The CDR3 DNA reads as TGTGCCAGCAGTTCCACAGGGGGCCATAGGGGAGCTTTCTTT.

The chain links TRBV30 to TRBJ1-5, with 7 nucleotides matching TRBD1. The germline CDR1 and CDR2 sequences are GTSNPN and SVGIG (reference sequence). The trim removed 5 bases at V and 2 bases at J, leaving 3 bases unmatched. The CDR3 has 13 amino acids. The CDR3 coding sequence is TGTGCCTGGGACAGGGCTGGCAATCAGCCCCAGCATTTT. Residues: CAWDRAGNQPQHF.

Concerning this clone itself: A junction end diverges from the germline sequence, so it may reflect a read error. The chain links TRBV5-6 to TRBJ1-5; D gene ambiguous. The V gene's germline CDR1 is SGHDT and CDR2 YYEEEE. This CDR3 contains 14 residues. The CDR3 DNA sequence: TGTGCCAGCAGCTTGTTTCCGCTCAGTCAGTCCCAGCATTTT. This codes for CASSLFPLSQSQHF.

This sequence joins TRBV5-6 and TRBJ2-5; no definite D call. The CDR3 is 11 amino acids. V shed 2 bases and J shed 6 bases, with 5 bases lying between them. The germline gives CDR1 SGHDT, CDR2 YYEEEE. The DNA for the CDR3 is TGTGCCAGCAGCTTCTTAAAGACCCAGTACTTC. Translated: CASSFLKTQYF.

This clone appeared a few times. This chain connects TRBV5-1 to TRBJ1-1, with D hard to call. The CDR3 totals 15 residues. The V gene's germline CDR1 is SGHRS and CDR2 YFSETQ. Between the trimmed V and J ends, which lost 0 bases and 1 base, there was a span of 10 bases. The DNA for the CDR3 is TGCGCCAGCAGCTTGGAGGCAGGCCAGAACACTGAAGCTTTCTTT. Its translation is CASSLEAGQNTEAFF.

J is TRBJ2-2 and V is TRBV7-8; 9 nucleotides align to TRBD2. The CDR3 has 16 amino acids. CDR1 is SGHVS, CDR2 FQNEAQ, per germline. The trim removed 3 bases at V and 1 base at J, leaving 3 bases unmatched. CDR3 nucleotide sequence: TGTGCCAGCAGCTTCCCGCGGGGGGGGAACACCGGGGAGCTGTTTTTT. It encodes CASSFPRGGNTGELFF.

The V and J genes are TRBV4-3 and TRBJ2-3, with TRBD2 matching 13 bases. The CDR3 spans 15 residues. The germline V gene encodes CDR1 LGHNA and CDR2 YSLEER. V lost 6 bases and J lost 6; bases outside the gene matches: 6. The DNA for the CDR3 is TGCGCCAGCAGAGGGACTAGCGGGGTGGTTGATACGCAGTATTTT. Residues: CASRGTSGVVDTQYF.

The chain is built from TRBV4-2 and TRBJ2-7; D is possibly TRBD1 (6 bases). Germline V gives CDR1 LGHNA, CDR2 YNFKEQ. CDR3 length: 14 amino acids. Trimming took 3 bases from V and 2 from J, leaving 11 bases between them. The CDR3 nucleotides read TGTGCCAGCAGCCAGACAGGACCAGCCTACGAGCAGTACTTC. It translates to CASSQTGPAYEQYF.

The V and J genes are TRBV5-6 and TRBJ1-1, with D possibly TRBD1 on 5 matching bases. The germline CDR1 and CDR2 sequences are SGHDT and YYEEEE. The CDR3 spans 14 residues. V lost 2 bases and J 5 bases, leaving 13 bases between the germline ends. CDR3 sequence reads: CASSFRGAGTEAFF. The CDR3 region has the DNA TGTGCCAGCAGCTTTCGAGGGGCGGGAACTGAAGCTTTCTTT.

V gene TRBV27 combines with J gene TRBJ1-2, with D perhaps TRBD1 (6 bases). V gave up 6 bases and J gave up 8 bases, with 16 bases separating them. Germline assignment: CDR1 MNHEY and CDR2 SMNVEV (reference sequence). The CDR3 extends over 13 amino acids. This CDR3 is CASSPAGVGGYTF. For the CDR3, the DNA is TGTGCCAGCAGCCCCGCAGGGGTCGGGGGCTACACCTTC.

The chain employs TRBV5-5 and TRBJ1-4, with 8 bases matching TRBD1. The CDR3 is made up of 18 amino acids. Germline V gives CDR1 SGHKS, CDR2 YYEKEE (reference sequence). After removal of 2 bases from V and 3 bases from J, the junction contained 12 bases not matched to a gene. CDR3 sequence (DNA): TGTGCCAGCAGCTTTATGACAGGGGCACAACAGCCTAATGAAAAACTGTTTTTT. Protein: CASSFMTGAQQPNEKLFF.

J is TRBJ2-7 and V is TRBV5-8; the match to TRBD1 covers 9 bases. Trimming removed 7 bases from V and 2 bases from J; junction bases left unmatched: 4. CDR3 size: 13 residues. In germline, CDR1 is SGHTS, CDR2 YDEGEE. This chain's CDR3 is CASQQGATYEQYF. The CDR3 coding sequence is TGTGCCAGCCAACAGGGGGCGACCTACGAGCAGTACTTC. Full variable domain (outside the CDR3, taken from reference TRBV5-8 and TRBJ2-7): EAGVTQSPTHLIKTRGQQATLRCSPISGHTSVYWYQQALGLGLQFLLWYDEGEERNRGNFPPRFSGRQFPNYSSELNVNALELEDSALYLCASQQGATYEQYFGPGTRLTVT.

This clone was recorded only once. This rearrangement joins TRBV18 to TRBJ2-5, with TRBD1 matching 7 bases. V lost 4 bases and J lost 5; bases outside the gene matches: 10. CDR3 size: 15 residues. CDR1 and CDR2 from the germline V gene are KGHSH and LQKENI. The CDR3 coding sequence is TGTGCCAGCTCACTATCGACAGGGTCCAGCGAGACCCAGTACTTC. This gives the protein CASSLSTGSSETQYF.

This chain uses TRBV19 with TRBJ1-2; perhaps TRBD1 as D (5 bases). The ends were cut back, 1 base at V and 5 bases at J, with 14 bases in the middle. There are 15 residues in the CDR3. Germline V gene sequence: CDR1 LNHDA, CDR2 SQIVND (reference sequence). Written as DNA, the CDR3 is TGTGCCAGTAGTATAGGTAAAGGGGATGAGTATGGCTACACCTTC. Its translation: CASSIGKGDEYGYTF.

The rearrangement joins TRBV29-1 to TRBJ1-2, with D uncertain. Germline V CDR1 and CDR2: SQVTM, ANQGSEA. V was trimmed by 4 bases and J by 0 bases, leaving 6 bases between them. The length of the CDR3 is 12 residues. CDR3 coding DNA: TGCAGCGTTGGGGAGACTAACTATGGCTACACCTTC. It yields the protein CSVGETNYGYTF.

Here the CDR3 reads CASQKRETMNTEAFF. DNA for the CDR3: TGTGCCAGTCAAAAACGAGAAACCATGAACACTGAAGCTTTCTTT. The rearrangement joins TRBV19 to TRBJ1-1; D not certain. From germline, CDR1 is LNHDA and CDR2 SQIVND (reference sequence). This CDR3 comprises 15 residues. The germline V and J ends were trimmed by 8 bases and 0 bases, with 16 bases remaining between them.

J is TRBJ1-2 and V is TRBV4-3; TRBD1 aligns across 7 bases. The V segment lost 3 bases and the J segment 6 bases; nucleotides outside the gene matches: 13. CDR1 and CDR2 from the germline V gene are LGHNA and YSLEER. This CDR3 contains 16 residues. This CDR3 reads CASSQLFNGTADGYTF. DNA of the CDR3: TGCGCCAGCAGCCAGTTATTTAACGGGACAGCCGATGGCTACACCTTC.

This sequence joins TRBV13 and TRBJ2-1, with 9 bases aligning to TRBD2. From germline, CDR1 is PRHDT and CDR2 FYEKMQ (reference sequence). V trimming: 5 bases; J trimming: 9 bases; junction bases outside the gene matches: 11. The CDR3 spans 15 residues. Written as DNA, the CDR3 is TGTGCCAGCAGCCCCCAGGGCGGGGGGGCACGTGAGCAGTTCTTC. This encodes CASSPQGGGAREQFF.

The J gene is TRBJ1-2, the V gene TRBV6-1; maybe TRBD1 (6 bases). The CDR3 is 12 residues long. Between the trimmed V and J ends, which lost 2 bases and 8 bases, there was a span of 9 bases. Per germline, CDR1 MNHNS and CDR2 SASEGT. CDR3 sequence (DNA): TGTGCCAGCAGTGAATCAGGGGAAGGCTACACCTTC. As protein: CASSESGEGYTF.